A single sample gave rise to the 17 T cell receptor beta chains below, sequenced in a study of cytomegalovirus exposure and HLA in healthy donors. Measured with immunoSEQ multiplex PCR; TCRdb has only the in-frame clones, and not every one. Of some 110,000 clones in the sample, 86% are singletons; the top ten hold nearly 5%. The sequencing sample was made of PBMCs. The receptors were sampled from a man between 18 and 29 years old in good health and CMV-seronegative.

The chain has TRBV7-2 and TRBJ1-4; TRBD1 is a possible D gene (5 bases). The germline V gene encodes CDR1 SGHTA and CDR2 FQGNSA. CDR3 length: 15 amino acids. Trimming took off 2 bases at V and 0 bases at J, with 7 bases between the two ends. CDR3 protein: CASSLTGATNEKLFF. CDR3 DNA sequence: TGTGCCAGCAGCTTAACGGGGGCAACTAATGAAAAACTGTTTTTT.

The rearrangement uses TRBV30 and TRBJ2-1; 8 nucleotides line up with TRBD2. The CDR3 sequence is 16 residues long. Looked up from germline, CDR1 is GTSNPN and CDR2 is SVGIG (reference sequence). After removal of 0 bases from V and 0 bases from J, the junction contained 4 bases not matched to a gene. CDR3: CAWSVLSGSSYNEQFF. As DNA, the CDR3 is TGTGCCTGGAGTGTACTAAGCGGGAGCTCCTACAATGAGCAGTTCTTC.

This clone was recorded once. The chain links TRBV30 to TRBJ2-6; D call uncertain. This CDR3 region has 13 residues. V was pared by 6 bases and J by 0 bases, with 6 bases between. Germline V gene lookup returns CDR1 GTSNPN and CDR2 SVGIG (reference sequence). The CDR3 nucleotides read TGTGCCTGTTCAATCTCTGGGGCCAACGTCCTGACTTTC. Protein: CACSISGANVLTF.

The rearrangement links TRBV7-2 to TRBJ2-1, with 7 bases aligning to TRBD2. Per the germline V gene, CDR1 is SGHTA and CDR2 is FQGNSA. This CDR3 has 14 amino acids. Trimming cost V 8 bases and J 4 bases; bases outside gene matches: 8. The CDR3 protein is CASRRLAEYNEQFF. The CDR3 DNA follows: TGTGCCAGCCGCCGTCTAGCGGAGTACAATGAGCAGTTCTTC.

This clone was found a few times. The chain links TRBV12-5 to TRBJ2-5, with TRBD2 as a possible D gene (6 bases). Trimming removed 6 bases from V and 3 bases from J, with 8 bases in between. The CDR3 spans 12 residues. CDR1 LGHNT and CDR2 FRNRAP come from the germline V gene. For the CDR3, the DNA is TGTGCTAGTGGGGAGCGGGAAGAGACCCAGTACTTC. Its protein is CASGEREETQYF.

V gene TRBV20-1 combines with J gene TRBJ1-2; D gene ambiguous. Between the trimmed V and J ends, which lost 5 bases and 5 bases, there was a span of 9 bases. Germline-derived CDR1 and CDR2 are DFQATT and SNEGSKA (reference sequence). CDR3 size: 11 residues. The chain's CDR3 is CSAVPTYGYTF. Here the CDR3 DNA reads TGCAGTGCTGTACCCACATATGGCTACACCTTC.

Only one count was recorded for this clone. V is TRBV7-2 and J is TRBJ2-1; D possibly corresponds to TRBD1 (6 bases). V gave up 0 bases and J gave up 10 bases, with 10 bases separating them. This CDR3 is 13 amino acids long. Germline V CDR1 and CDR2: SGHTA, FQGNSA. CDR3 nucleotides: TGTGCCAGCAGCTTAGCGGGGGCTGGGGAGCAGTTCTTC. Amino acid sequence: CASSLAGAGEQFF.

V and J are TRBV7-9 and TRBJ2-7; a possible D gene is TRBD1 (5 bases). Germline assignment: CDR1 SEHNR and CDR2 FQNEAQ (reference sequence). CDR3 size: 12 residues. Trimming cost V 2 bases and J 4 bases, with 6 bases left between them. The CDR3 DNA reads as TGTGCCAGCAGCTTACAGGGTTACGAGCAGTACTTC. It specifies CASSLQGYEQYF.

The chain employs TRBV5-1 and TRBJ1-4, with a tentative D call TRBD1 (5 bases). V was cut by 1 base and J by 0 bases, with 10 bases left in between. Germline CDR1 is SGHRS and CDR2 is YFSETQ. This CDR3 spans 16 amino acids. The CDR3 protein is CASSLRGIATNEKLFF. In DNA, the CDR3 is TGCGCCAGCAGCTTGAGGGGCATTGCAACTAATGAAAAACTGTTTTTT.

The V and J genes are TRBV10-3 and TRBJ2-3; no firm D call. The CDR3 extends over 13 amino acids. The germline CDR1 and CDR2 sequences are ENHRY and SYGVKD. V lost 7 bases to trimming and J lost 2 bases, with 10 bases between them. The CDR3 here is CAITPGYTDTQYF. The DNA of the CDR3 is TGTGCCATCACGCCAGGTTACACAGATACGCAGTATTTT.

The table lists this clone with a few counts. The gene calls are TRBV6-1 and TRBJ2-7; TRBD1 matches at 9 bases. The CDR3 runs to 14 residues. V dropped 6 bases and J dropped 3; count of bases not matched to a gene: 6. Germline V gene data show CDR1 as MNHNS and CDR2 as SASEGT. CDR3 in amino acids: CASRRTGAGYEQYF. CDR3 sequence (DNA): TGTGCCAGCAGGCGGACAGGGGCAGGCTACGAGCAGTACTTC.

CDR3: CASRRLAGTNEQFF. For the CDR3, the DNA is TGTGCCAGTAGGCGGCTAGCGGGTACCAATGAGCAGTTCTTC. The chain has TRBV19 and TRBJ2-1; 8 bases line up with TRBD2. The CDR3 contains 14 residues. Germline V lookup: CDR1 LNHDA, CDR2 SQIVND (reference sequence). With V trimmed by 6 bases and J by 6 bases, 7 bases remained unmatched.

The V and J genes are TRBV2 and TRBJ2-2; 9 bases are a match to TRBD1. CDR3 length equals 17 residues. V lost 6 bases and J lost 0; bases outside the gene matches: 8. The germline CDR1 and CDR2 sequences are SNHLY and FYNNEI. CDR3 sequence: CASSQPGQGTNTGELFF. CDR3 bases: TGTGCCAGCAGCCAGCCCGGACAGGGGACGAACACCGGGGAGCTGTTTTTT.

The CDR3 DNA reads as TGTGCCTGGATAATACCGGACAGGCCAAACGAGCAGTACTTC. Protein sequence: CAWIIPDRPNEQYF. This chain uses TRBV30 with TRBJ2-7, with TRBD1 matching 7 bases. J lost 5 bases, V lost 4 bases, and 11 bases had no gene match. Germline-derived CDR1 and CDR2 are GTSNPN and SVGIG (reference sequence). This CDR3 contains 14 residues.

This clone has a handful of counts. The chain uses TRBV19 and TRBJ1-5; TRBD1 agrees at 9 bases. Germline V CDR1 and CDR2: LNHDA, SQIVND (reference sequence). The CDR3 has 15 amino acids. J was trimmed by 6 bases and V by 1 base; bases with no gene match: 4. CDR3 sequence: CASSIGTGGSQPQHF. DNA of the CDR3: TGTGCCAGTAGTATAGGAACAGGGGGCAGTCAGCCCCAGCATTTT. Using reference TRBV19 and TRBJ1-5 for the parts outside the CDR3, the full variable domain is DGGITQSPKYLFRKEGQNVTLSCEQNLNHDAMYWYRQDPGQGLRLIYYSQIVNDFQKGDIAEGYSVSREKKESFPLTVTSAQKNPTAFYLCASSIGTGGSQPQHFGDGTRLSIL.

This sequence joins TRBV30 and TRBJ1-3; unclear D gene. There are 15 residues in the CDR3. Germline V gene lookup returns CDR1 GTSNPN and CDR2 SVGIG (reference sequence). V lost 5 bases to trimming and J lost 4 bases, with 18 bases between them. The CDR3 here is CAWGTWAEWGNTIYF. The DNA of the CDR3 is TGTGCCTGGGGCACCTGGGCAGAGTGGGGAAACACCATATATTTT.

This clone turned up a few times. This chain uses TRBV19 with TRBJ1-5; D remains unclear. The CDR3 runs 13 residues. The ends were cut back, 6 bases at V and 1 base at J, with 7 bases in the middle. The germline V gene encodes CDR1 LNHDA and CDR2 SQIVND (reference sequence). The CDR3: CASRTVSNQPQHF. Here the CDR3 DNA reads TGTGCCAGTAGAACAGTGAGCAATCAGCCCCAGCATTTT.